These T cell receptor beta chains were read from a single sample in a study of cytomegalovirus exposure and HLA in healthy donors. The table came from immunoSEQ multiplex PCR; TCRdb's copy has only in-frame clones and leaves some out. The data contain 150,000 to 200,000 clones, 95% to 96% of them singletons. Sequencing used PBMCs. These receptors were collected from a woman aged 18-29 years in good health and CMV-seronegative. CDR3s include the opening cysteine and the closing phenylalanine or tryptophan. A D gene is named only where the DNA matches it firmly. Size tells how often a clone was seen (once, few, many) or the class of an expanded clone, and some rows leave it out.

d_gene	v_gene	j_gene	len	abundance	CDR3aa	CDR3nt
-	TRBV6-5	TRBJ1-2	12	-	CASASRVYGYTF	TGTGCCAGCGCGTCGAGGGTCTATGGCTACACCTTC
TRBD2	TRBV4-2	TRBJ2-5	15	-	CASSRLLAEQETQYF	TGTGCCAGCAGCCGCCTCCTAGCGGAACAAGAGACCCAGTACTTC
TRBD1	TRBV27	TRBJ2-5	14	-	CASSLNRGRETQYF	TGTGCCAGCAGTTTAAACAGGGGGCGCGAGACCCAGTACTTC
TRBD2	TRBV7-2	TRBJ2-7	15	-	CASSRGGPSSYEQYF	TGTGCCAGCAGCCGCGGGGGACCCAGCTCCTACGAGCAGTACTTC
TRBD2	TRBV19	TRBJ2-7	14	-	CASSRGGTSYEQYF	TGTGCCAGTAGTAGGGGGGGGACCTCCTACGAGCAGTACTTC
TRBD1	TRBV5-4	TRBJ2-7	13	-	CASSSRTGYEQYF	TGTGCCAGCAGCTCTCGGACAGGCTACGAGCAGTACTTC
TRBD1	TRBV7-3	TRBJ1-2	13	once	CASSYGQGYGYTF	TGTGCCAGCAGCTACGGACAGGGGTATGGCTACACCTTC
TRBD2	TRBV25-1	TRBJ2-2	14	-	CASSERAGAGELFF	TGTGCCAGCAGTGAACGGGCGGGGGCCGGGGAGCTGTTTTTT
TRBD1	TRBV19	TRBJ1-6	16	-	CASSTNGQGAGSPLHF	TGTGCCAGTAGTACCAACGGACAGGGGGCCGGCTCACCCCTCCACTTT
TRBD1	TRBV27	TRBJ1-2	14	-	CASSRTGSVYGYTF	TGTGCCAGCAGTCGGACAGGGAGTGTCTATGGCTACACCTTC
TRBD2	TRBV27	TRBJ2-3	18	-	CASSFVTSGALYTDTQYF	TGTGCCAGCAGTTTCGTGACTAGCGGAGCCCTTTACACAGATACGCAGTATTTT
TRBD2	TRBV4-2	TRBJ2-1	18	-	CASSQDMRGGLGYNEQFF	TGTGCCAGCAGCCAAGATATGCGGGGGGGCCTCGGTTACAATGAGCAGTTCTTC
TRBD2	TRBV19	TRBJ2-2	15	-	CASKLAGRGTGELFF	TGTGCCAGTAAACTAGCGGGACGGGGCACCGGGGAGCTGTTTTTT
TRBD2	TRBV7-8	TRBJ2-7	16	-	CASSWDVSGVAYEQYF	TGTGCCAGCAGCTGGGACGTTAGCGGGGTGGCCTACGAGCAGTACTTC
-	TRBV14	TRBJ2-7	13	-	CASSQGRGYEQYF	TGTGCCAGCAGCCAAGGTCGGGGCTACGAGCAGTACTTC
-	TRBV21-1	TRBJ2-3	15	once	CASTTLAFHTDTQYF	TGTGCCAGCACCACACTAGCGTTTCACACAGATACGCAGTATTTT
TRBD2	TRBV9	TRBJ2-1	17	-	CASSVGGGPPTYNEQFF	TGTGCCAGCAGCGTCGGGGGGGGGCCTCCTACCTACAATGAGCAGTTCTTC
TRBD1	TRBV23-1	TRBJ1-5	16	once	CASSQSPGQLNQPQHF	TGCGCCAGCAGTCAATCCCCGGGACAGCTTAATCAGCCCCAGCATTTT
TRBD1	TRBV4-3	TRBJ2-3	20	-	CASSQDWAGGTSIGTDTQYF	TGCGCCAGCAGCCAAGATTGGGCAGGGGGCACGTCGATCGGCACAGATACGCAGTATTTT
TRBD1	TRBV29-1	TRBJ1-2	17	once	CSVEDLPDRGLVRGYTF	TGCAGCGTTGAAGATCTTCCCGACAGGGGGCTTGTAAGAGGCTACACCTTC
-	TRBV2	TRBJ1-2	13	-	CASSSDRNYGYTF	TGTGCCAGCAGTTCGGACAGAAACTATGGCTACACCTTC
TRBD1	TRBV19	TRBJ1-4	15	-	CASSILGQGDEKLFF	TGTGCCAGTAGTATATTGGGACAGGGGGATGAAAAACTGTTTTTT
-	TRBV9	TRBJ2-2	14	-	CASSVGRATGELFF	TGTGCCAGCAGCGTAGGCAGGGCCACCGGGGAGCTGTTTTTT
TRBD1	TRBV6-1	TRBJ1-6	16	-	CASSGRQGQGNSPLHF	TGTGCCAGCAGTGGACGTCAGGGACAGGGAAATTCACCCCTCCACTTT
TRBD1	TRBV7-9	TRBJ1-6	15	-	CASSSDRGGISPLHF	TGTGCCAGCAGCTCGGACAGGGGGGGTATTTCACCCCTCCACTTT
TRBD2	TRBV5-5	TRBJ2-7	14	once	CASSLGTSAGEQYF	TGTGCCAGCAGCCTCGGGACTAGTGCGGGCGAGCAGTACTTC
TRBD2	TRBV5-6	TRBJ2-7	15	-	CASSIGAGEIYEQYF	TGTGCCAGCAGCATAGGAGCGGGGGAGATCTACGAGCAGTACTTC
TRBD2	TRBV7-2	TRBJ2-1	19	-	CASSLAQTSGGLSYNEQFF	TGTGCCAGCAGCTTAGCCCAGACTAGCGGGGGGCTTTCCTACAATGAGCAGTTCTTC
TRBD1	TRBV2	TRBJ1-1	14	once	CASTNPTGDTEAFF	TGTGCCAGCACCAACCCGACAGGGGACACTGAAGCTTTCTTT
TRBD1	TRBV6-1	TRBJ2-1	13	-	CATRQDRYNEQFF	TGTGCCACCCGACAGGACAGGTACAATGAGCAGTTCTTC
-	TRBV19	TRBJ2-2	14	-	CASSMDRSSGELFF	TGTGCCAGTAGTATGGACAGATCATCCGGGGAGCTGTTTTTT
TRBD1	TRBV9	TRBJ1-3	16	-	CASSVTGQGSGNTIYF	TGTGCCAGCAGCGTAACGGGACAGGGGTCTGGAAACACCATATATTTT
TRBD2	TRBV27	TRBJ2-1	16	-	CASSPRLAGAHNEQFF	TGTGCCAGCAGTCCCCGACTAGCGGGGGCCCACAATGAGCAGTTCTTC
-	TRBV2	TRBJ2-3	15	-	CASSERRDPTDTQYF	TGTGCCAGCAGTGAGAGGAGGGACCCCACAGATACGCAGTATTTT
TRBD2	TRBV7-8	TRBJ2-5	17	few	CASSLRLAGGSRETQYF	TGTGCCAGCAGCCTCCGACTAGCGGGGGGCTCTCGAGAGACCCAGTACTTC